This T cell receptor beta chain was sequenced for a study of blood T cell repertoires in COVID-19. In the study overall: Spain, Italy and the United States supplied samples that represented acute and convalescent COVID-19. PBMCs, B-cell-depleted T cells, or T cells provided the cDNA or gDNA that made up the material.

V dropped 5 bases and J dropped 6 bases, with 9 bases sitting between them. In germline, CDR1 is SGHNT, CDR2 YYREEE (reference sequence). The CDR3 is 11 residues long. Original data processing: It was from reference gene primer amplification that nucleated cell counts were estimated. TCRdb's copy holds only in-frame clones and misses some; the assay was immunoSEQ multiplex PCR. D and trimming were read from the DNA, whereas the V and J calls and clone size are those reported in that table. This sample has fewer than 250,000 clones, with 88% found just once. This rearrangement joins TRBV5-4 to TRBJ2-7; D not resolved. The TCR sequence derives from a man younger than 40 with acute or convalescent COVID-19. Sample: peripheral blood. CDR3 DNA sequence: TGTGCCAGCAGTCAGGTAGGCGAGCAGTACTTC. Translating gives CASSQVGEQYF.